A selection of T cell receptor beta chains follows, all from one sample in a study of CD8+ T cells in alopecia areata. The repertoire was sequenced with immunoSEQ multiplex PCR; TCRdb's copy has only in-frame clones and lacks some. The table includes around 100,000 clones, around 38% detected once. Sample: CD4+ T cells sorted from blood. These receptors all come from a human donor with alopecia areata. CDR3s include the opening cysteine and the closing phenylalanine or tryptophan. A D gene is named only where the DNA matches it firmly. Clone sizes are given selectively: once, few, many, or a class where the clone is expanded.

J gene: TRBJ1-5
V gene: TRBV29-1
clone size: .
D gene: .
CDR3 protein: CSVGEGGTNQPQHF
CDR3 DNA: TGCAGCGTGGGGGAGGGGGGAACTAATCAGCCCCAGCATTTT

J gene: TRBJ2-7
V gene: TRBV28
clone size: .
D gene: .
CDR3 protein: CASSFRGRAPYEQYF
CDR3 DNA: TGTGCCAGCAGTTTTAGGGGCAGGGCTCCCTACGAGCAGTACTTC

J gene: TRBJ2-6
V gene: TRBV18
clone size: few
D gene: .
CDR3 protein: CASSPLVGESGANVLTF
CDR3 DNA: TGTGCCAGCTCACCACTCGTCGGGGAATCTGGGGCCAACGTCCTGACTTTC

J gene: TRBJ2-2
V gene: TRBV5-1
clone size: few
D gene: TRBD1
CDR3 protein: CASSLPDRVIGELFF
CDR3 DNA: TGCGCCAGCAGCCTACCTGACAGGGTGATCGGGGAGCTGTTTTTT

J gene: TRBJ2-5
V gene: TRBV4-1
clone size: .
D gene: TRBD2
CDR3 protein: CASSQFGGRFQETQYF
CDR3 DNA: TGCGCCAGCAGCCAATTCGGCGGGAGGTTCCAAGAGACCCAGTACTTC

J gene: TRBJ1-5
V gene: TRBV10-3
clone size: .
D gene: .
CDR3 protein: CAISDSQGHQPQHF
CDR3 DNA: TGTGCCATCAGTGATTCGCAGGGGCACCAGCCCCAGCATTTT

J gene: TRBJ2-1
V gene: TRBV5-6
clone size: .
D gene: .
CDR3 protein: CASSLTGGAGVGDEQFF
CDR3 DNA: TGTGCCAGCAGCTTGACAGGGGGAGCGGGAGTCGGCGATGAGCAGTTCTTC

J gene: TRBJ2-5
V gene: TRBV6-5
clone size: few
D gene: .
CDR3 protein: CASYRGAGIQETQYF
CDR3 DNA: TGTGCAAGCTACCGAGGGGCCGGGATACAAGAGACCCAGTACTTC

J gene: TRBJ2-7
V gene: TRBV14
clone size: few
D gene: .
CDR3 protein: CASSQSSNSYEQYF
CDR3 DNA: TGTGCCAGCAGCCAAAGCTCAAACTCCTACGAGCAGTACTTC

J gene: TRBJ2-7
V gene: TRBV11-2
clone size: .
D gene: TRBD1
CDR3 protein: CASSQDRGPHEQYF
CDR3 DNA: TGTGCCAGCAGCCAGGACAGGGGGCCCCACGAGCAGTACTTC

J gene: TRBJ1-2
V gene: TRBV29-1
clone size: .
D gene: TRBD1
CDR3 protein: CSVGTDYGYTF
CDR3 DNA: TGCAGCGTCGGGACAGACTATGGCTACACCTTC

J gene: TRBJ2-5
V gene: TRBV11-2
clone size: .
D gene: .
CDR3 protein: CASSLDRAEEYF
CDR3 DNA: TGTGCCAGCAGCTTAGACAGGGCGGAAGAGTACTTC

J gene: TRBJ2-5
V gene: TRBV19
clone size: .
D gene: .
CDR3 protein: CASTPHKGETQYF
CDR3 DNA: TGTGCCAGTACACCCCACAAGGGCGAGACCCAGTACTTC

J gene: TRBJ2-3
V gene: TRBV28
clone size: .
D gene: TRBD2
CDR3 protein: CASSHPLAGASADTQYF
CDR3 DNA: TGTGCCAGCAGCCATCCATTAGCGGGAGCGAGCGCAGATACGCAGTATTTT

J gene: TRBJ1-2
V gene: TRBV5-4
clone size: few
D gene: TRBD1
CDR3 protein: CASSLLGQGYSNYGYTF
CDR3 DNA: TGTGCCAGCAGCTTGTTAGGACAGGGATACTCTAACTATGGCTACACCTTC

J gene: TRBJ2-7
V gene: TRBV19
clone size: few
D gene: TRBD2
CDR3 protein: CASSKRLAGDSEQYF
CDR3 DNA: TGTGCCAGTAGTAAGCGACTAGCGGGAGATTCCGAGCAGTACTTC

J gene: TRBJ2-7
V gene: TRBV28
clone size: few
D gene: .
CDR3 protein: CASSLQGEQYF
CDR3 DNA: TGTGCCAGCAGTTTACAGGGCGAGCAGTACTTC

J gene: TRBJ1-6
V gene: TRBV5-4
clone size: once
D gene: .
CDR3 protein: CASSFGASHF
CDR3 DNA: TGTGCCAGCAGCTTCGGGGCGTCCCACTTT

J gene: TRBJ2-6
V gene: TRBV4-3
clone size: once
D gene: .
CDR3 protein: CASSRSTGTGANVLTF
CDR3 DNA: TGCGCCAGCAGCCGATCCACCGGGACAGGGGCCAACGTCCTGACTTTC

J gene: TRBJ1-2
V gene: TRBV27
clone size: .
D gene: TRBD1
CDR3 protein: CASTRTGYRGYTF
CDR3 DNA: TGTGCCAGCACCAGGACAGGGTATCGGGGCTACACCTTC

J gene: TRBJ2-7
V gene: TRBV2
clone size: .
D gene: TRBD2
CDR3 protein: CASSDLTGLAALPYEQYF
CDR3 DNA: TGTGCCAGCAGTGATCTGACGGGACTAGCGGCCTTACCCTACGAGCAGTACTTC

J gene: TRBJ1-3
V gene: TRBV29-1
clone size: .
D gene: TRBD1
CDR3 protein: CSVVQGGNTIYF
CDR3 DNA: TGCAGCGTTGTACAGGGGGGAAACACCATATATTTT

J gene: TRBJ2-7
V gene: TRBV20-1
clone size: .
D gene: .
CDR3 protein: CSASPNYEQYF
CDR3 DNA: TGCAGTGCTAGCCCCAACTACGAGCAGTACTTC

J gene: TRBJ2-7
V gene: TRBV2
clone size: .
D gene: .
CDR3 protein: CASSDRTDSYEQYF
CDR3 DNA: TGTGCCAGCAGTGATCGGACGGATTCCTACGAGCAGTACTTC

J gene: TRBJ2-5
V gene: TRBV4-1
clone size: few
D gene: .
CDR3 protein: CASSRGQYQETQYF
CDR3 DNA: TGCGCCAGCAGCAGAGGGCAGTACCAAGAGACCCAGTACTTC

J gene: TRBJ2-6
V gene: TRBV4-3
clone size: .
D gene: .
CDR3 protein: CASSRYEVGTDSGANVLTF
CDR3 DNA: TGCGCCAGCAGCCGGTATGAGGTGGGGACGGACTCTGGGGCCAACGTCCTGACTTTC

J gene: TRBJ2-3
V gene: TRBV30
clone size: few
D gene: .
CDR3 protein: CAWSVRGQNTQYF
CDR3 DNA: TGTGCCTGGAGTGTGCGGGGACAGAATACGCAGTATTTT

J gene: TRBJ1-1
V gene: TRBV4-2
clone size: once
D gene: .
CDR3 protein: CASSQDVGPSEAFF
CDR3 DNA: TGTGCCAGCAGCCAAGATGTCGGTCCTTCTGAAGCTTTCTTT

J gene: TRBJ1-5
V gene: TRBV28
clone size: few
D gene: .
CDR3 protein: CASRRSVNQPQHF
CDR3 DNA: TGTGCCAGCAGAAGGTCGGTTAATCAGCCCCAGCATTTT

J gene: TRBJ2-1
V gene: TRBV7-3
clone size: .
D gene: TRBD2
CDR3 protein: CASSLDWGGEHNEQFF
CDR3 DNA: TGTGCCAGCAGCTTAGATTGGGGAGGGGAGCACAATGAGCAGTTCTTC

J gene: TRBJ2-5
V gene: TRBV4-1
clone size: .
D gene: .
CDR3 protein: CASSLSGGIGETQYF
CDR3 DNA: TGCGCCAGCAGCCTTTCGGGTGGGATTGGGGAGACCCAGTACTTC